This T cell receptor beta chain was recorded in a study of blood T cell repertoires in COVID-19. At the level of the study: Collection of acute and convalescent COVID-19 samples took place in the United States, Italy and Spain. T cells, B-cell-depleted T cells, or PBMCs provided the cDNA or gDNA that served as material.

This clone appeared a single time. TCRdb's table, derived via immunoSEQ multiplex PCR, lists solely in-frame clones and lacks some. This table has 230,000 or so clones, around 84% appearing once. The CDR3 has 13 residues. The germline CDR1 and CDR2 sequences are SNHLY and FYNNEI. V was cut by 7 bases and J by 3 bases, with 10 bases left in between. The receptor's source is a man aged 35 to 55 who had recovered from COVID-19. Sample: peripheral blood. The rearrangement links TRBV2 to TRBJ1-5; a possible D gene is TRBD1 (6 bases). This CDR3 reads CASMRQANQPQHF. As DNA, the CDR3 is TGTGCCAGCATGCGACAGGCCAATCAGCCCCAGCATTTT.